This T cell receptor (beta chain) is drawn from a study of blood T cell repertoires in COVID-19. Background on the study: COVID-19 samples, acute and convalescent, were from the United States, Italy and Spain. The analysed material was cDNA or gDNA that came from T cells, B-cell-depleted T cells, or PBMCs.

Trimming took 3 bases from V and 1 from J, leaving 14 bases between them. This CDR3 contains 16 residues. Germline-derived CDR1 and CDR2 are MNHEY and SVGEGT. How the authors handled the data: Estimation of nucleated cell counts relied on the amplification of reference gene primers. The table came from immunoSEQ multiplex PCR; TCRdb's copy has only in-frame clones and leaves some out. The DNA was the basis for D and trimming; V, J and clone size are from that table. The sample has about 250,000 clones, 84% seen once. The sample was peripheral blood. V gene TRBV6-2 or TRBV6-3 combines with J gene TRBJ2-3; no clear D. The receptor was isolated from a man in his fifties or sixties with active or convalescent COVID-19. This chain's CDR3 is CASSYYSLDRTDTQYF. In nucleotides, the CDR3 is TGTGCCAGCAGTTATTACTCCCTCGATCGCACAGATACGCAGTATTTT.